The T cell receptor (beta chain) described here comes from a study of T cells after yellow fever vaccination. Germline CDR1 and CDR2: DFQATT and SNEGSKA (reference sequence). The CDR3 is 13 amino acids. Trimming took 5 bases from V and 2 from J, leaving 13 bases between them. This clonotype was seen many times. TCRdb recomputed calls from the 5' RACE reads with MiXCR, one row per CDR3 protein. The data show 300,000 to 350,000 distinct CDR3 sequences, around 4.5% seen once. The receptor was isolated from a man between 18 and 35 years old who received the YFV17D yellow fever vaccine. The rearrangement links TRBV20-1 to TRBJ2-7, with D tentatively TRBD1 or TRBD2 (5 bases each). The sequencing used PBMCs, collected 15 days after the yellow fever booster vaccination. In DNA, the CDR3 is TGCAGTGCTCCAAAGAGGGACCCCTACGAGCAGTACGTC. Translated: CSAPKRDPYEQYV.